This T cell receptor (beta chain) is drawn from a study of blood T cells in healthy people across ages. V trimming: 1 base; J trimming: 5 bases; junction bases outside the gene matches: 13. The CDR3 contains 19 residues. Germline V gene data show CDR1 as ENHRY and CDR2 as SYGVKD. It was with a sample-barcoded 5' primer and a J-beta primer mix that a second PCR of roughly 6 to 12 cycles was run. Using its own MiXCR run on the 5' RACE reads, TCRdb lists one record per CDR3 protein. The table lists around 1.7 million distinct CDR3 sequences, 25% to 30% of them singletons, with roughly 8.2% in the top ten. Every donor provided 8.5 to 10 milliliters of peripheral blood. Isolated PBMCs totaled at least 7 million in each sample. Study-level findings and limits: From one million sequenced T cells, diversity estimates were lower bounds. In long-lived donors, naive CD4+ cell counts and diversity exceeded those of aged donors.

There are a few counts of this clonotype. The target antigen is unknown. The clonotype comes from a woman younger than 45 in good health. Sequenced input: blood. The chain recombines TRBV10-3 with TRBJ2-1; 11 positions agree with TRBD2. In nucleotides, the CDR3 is TGTGCCATCAGTGAGTATGGTGCTGGGACTAGCGGCGGCCACAATGAGCAGTTCTTC. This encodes CAISEYGAGTSGGHNEQFF.